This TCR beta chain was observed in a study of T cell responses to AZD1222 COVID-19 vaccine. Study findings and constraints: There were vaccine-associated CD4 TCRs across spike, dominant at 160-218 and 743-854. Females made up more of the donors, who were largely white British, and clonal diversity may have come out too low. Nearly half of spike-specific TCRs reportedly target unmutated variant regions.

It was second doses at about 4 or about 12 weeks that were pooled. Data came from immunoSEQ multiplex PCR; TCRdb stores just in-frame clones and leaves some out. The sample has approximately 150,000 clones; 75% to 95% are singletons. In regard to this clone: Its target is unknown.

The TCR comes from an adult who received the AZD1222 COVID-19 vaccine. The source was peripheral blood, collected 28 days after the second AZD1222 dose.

In DNA form, the CDR3 reads TGTGCCAGCAGCCTCAGGGGGATCTATAATTCACCCCTCCACTTT. Translating gives CASSLRGIYNSPLHF. V is TRBV11-3 and J is TRBJ1-6; TRBD1 agrees at 7 bases. This CDR3 contains 15 residues. Germline values: CDR1 SGHNT, CDR2 YENEEA. Losses at the gene ends were 5 bases for V and 3 bases for J; bases not matched to a gene: 4.